This T cell receptor (beta chain) was obtained from a study of early T cells in non-severe SARS-CoV-2 infection. Background on the study: Sequencing of unsorted whole blood was done on bulk RNA, leaving chains unpaired. Findings and limits, study-wide: Anti-spike CD8 specificities were favored by VDJdb matching, whose results missed private and CD4 specificities.

Germline CDR1 reads MDHEN; CDR2 reads SYDVKM. Trimming at V came to 5 bases and at J to 1 base, leaving 14 bases not matched to a gene. CDR3 length: 19 residues. This clonotype showed up many times. Its antigen is not identified. The TCR library protocol attached unique molecular identifiers to the individual cDNA molecules. TCRdb re-derived calls from the 5' RACE reads in MiXCR, one entry per CDR3 protein. Of about 60,000 distinct CDR3 sequences listed, roughly 13% were seen once; the top ten hold around 4.7%. The source of this sequence is an adult who was a healthcare worker with PCR-confirmed SARS-CoV-2 infection or an uninfected control (not recorded which). The chain has TRBV28 and TRBJ2-2; 9 nucleotides agree with TRBD2. Sequenced sample: whole blood. CDR3 nucleotide sequence: TGTGCCAGCAGTCAAGGAGGACTAGCGAGATTCTTGAACACCGGGGAGCTGTTTTTT. Residues: CASSQGGLARFLNTGELFF.